A selection of T cell receptor beta chains follows, all from one sample in a study of HIV-infected children after antiretroviral therapy interruption. TCRdb itself ran the 3' RACE reads through MiXCR, one entry per CDR3 protein. Of more than 85,000 distinct CDR3 sequences in the sample, 6.9% were seen once. The input for sequencing was CD45RA+ CD4+ T cells from PBMCs, pooled from several time points, taken from a donor given antiretroviral therapy, either interrupted or continuous. All receptors derive from a pool of human donors with HIV. Each CDR3 is given with its conserved first and last residue. A D gene is named only where the DNA matches it firmly. A clone size is listed for some rows: how often the clone was seen (once, few, many), or a class if it is expanded.

j_call | clone_size | v_call | cdr3_length | d_call | cdr3_aa | cdr3_nt
TRBJ1-1 | many | TRBV6-5 | 16 | TRBD1 | CASSYRTGGLSTEAFF | TGTGCCAGCAGTTACAGGACAGGGGGCTTGAGCACTGAAGCTTTCTTT
TRBJ1-3 | - | TRBV2 | 13 | TRBD1 | CASTGGPGNTIYF | TGTGCCAGCACAGGGGGCCCTGGAAACACCATATATTTT
TRBJ1-3 | many | TRBV6-1 | 14 | - | CASRNGLSGNTIYF | TGTGCCAGCAGAAATGGCCTCTCTGGAAACACCATATATTTT
TRBJ2-5 | many | TRBV19 | 14 | - | CASSIWAGQETQYF | TGTGCCAGTAGTATTTGGGCAGGGCAAGAGACCCAGTACTTC
TRBJ2-3 | many | TRBV7-9 | 15 | - | CASSLTGALTDTQYF | TGTGCCAGCAGCTTAACGGGGGCTCTGACAGATACGCAGTATTTT
TRBJ1-2 | many | TRBV7-9 | 14 | - | CASSLLYREVAYTF | TGTGCCAGCAGCTTATTATACAGGGAGGTTGCCTACACCTTC
TRBJ1-2 | many | TRBV6-6 | 12 | TRBD1 | CASSYRRTGDNF | TGTGCCAGCAGTTACAGGCGGACAGGGGACAACTTC
TRBJ2-1 | many | TRBV5-5 | 15 | TRBD1 | CASSSTGNSYNEQFF | TGTGCCAGCAGCTCGACAGGGAACTCGTACAATGAGCAGTTCTTC
TRBJ1-2 | many | TRBV18 | 13 | - | CASSSDTNYGYTF | TGTGCCAGCTCAAGTGATACTAACTATGGCTACACCTTC
TRBJ1-2 | few | TRBV6-1 | 13 | TRBD1 | CASSIQGNNGYTF | TGTGCCAGCAGTATACAGGGGAATAATGGCTACACCTTC
TRBJ2-3 | many | TRBV24-1 | 20 | TRBD2 | CATSDLPGLAGVGGTDTQYF | TGTGCCACCAGTGATCTCCCCGGACTAGCCGGGGTTGGTGGAACAGATACGCAGTATTTT
TRBJ2-1 | many | TRBV5-4 | 15 | TRBD2 | CASSLELAGGDEQFF | TGTGCCAGCAGCTTGGAACTAGCGGGAGGGGATGAGCAGTTCTTC
TRBJ2-7 | - | TRBV28 | 16 | TRBD1 | CASSPFGGQSAYEQYF | TGTGCCAGCAGTCCGTTTGGGGGACAGTCAGCTTACGAGCAGTACTTC
TRBJ1-5 | many | TRBV5-8 | 15 | TRBD1 | CATDRGRTLNQPQHF | TGTGCCACCGACAGGGGAAGAACACTCAATCAGCCCCAGCATTTT
TRBJ1-6 | - | TRBV7-6 | 15 | TRBD1 | CASSTRTGPNSPLHF | TGTGCCAGCAGCACCCGGACAGGGCCAAATTCACCCCTCCACTTT
TRBJ2-6 | many | TRBV15 | 19 | - | CATSRPMDSLTSGANVLTF | TGTGCCACCAGCAGACCTATGGACAGCCTTACCTCTGGGGCCAACGTCCTGACTTTC
TRBJ1-1 | many | TRBV20-1 | 13 | - | CSARSPPGGEAFF | TGCAGTGCTAGATCCCCTCCGGGCGGTGAAGCTTTCTTT
TRBJ1-2 | many | TRBV18 | 13 | - | CASSPQDKYGYTF | TGTGCCAGCTCACCGCAAGATAAGTATGGCTACACCTTC
TRBJ1-1 | many | TRBV5-1 | 16 | - | CASSLLFSGTSTEAFF | TGCGCCAGCAGCTTGCTTTTTTCCGGGACTAGCACTGAAGCTTTCTTT
TRBJ2-3 | many | TRBV7-9 | 13 | - | CASSQTLTDTQYF | TGTGCCAGCAGCCAAACCCTCACAGATACGCAGTATTTT
TRBJ2-6 | few | TRBV2 | 16 | TRBD1 | CASRVQGPPGANVLTF | TGTGCCAGCAGGGTACAGGGGCCCCCTGGGGCCAACGTCCTGACTTTC
TRBJ2-1 | many | TRBV9 | 15 | TRBD1 | CASSAGDRAVNEQFF | TGTGCCAGCAGCGCCGGGGACAGGGCAGTAAATGAGCAGTTCTTC
TRBJ1-1 | many | TRBV12-3/TRBV12-4 | 14 | TRBD1 | CASRDRGRSTEAFF | TGTGCCAGCAGAGACAGGGGCAGGAGCACTGAAGCTTTCTTT
TRBJ1-6 | many | TRBV12-3/TRBV12-4 | 12 | - | CASSFPNSPLHF | TGTGCCAGCAGTTTCCCGAATTCACCCCTCCACTTT
TRBJ2-1 | many | TRBV7-3 | 16 | TRBD2 | CASSLVSGGGIDEQFF | TGTGCCAGCAGCTTAGTGAGCGGGGGCGGCATCGATGAGCAGTTCTTC
TRBJ2-3 | - | TRBV6-5 | 13 | - | CASSYSYTDTQYF | TGTGCCAGCAGTTACTCCTACACAGATACGCAGTATTTT
TRBJ2-7 | - | TRBV6-2/TRBV6-3 | 15 | TRBD2 | CASSPPSGRIYEQYF | TGTGCCAGCAGTCCCCCTAGCGGGAGGATCTACGAGCAGTACTTC
TRBJ1-4 | many | TRBV11-1 | 13 | - | CASSASLYEKLFF | TGTGCCAGCAGCGCAAGCCTTTATGAAAAACTGTTTTTT
TRBJ2-7 | - | TRBV5-1 | 15 | TRBD1 | CASSPTGGASYEQYF | TGCGCCAGCAGCCCAACAGGGGGCGCGAGCTACGAGCAGTACTTC
TRBJ2-7 | many | TRBV11-2 | 14 | TRBD2 | CASSLDRLAGEQYF | TGTGCCAGCAGCTTAGATCGACTAGCAGGCGAGCAGTACTTC
TRBJ2-3 | - | TRBV5-1 | 17 | TRBD2 | CASSLYSSGLGTDTQYF | TGCGCCAGCAGCTTGTATTCTAGCGGGTTGGGCACAGATACGCAGTATTTT
TRBJ2-7 | many | TRBV28 | 12 | - | CASSETAYEQYF | TGTGCCAGCAGCGAAACAGCCTACGAGCAGTACTTC
TRBJ2-7 | - | TRBV11-2 | 17 | - | CASSLEHERHRQLEQYF | TGTGCCAGCAGCTTAGAGCACGAGAGACACAGACAGCTCGAGCAGTACTTC
TRBJ1-2 | few | TRBV9 | 13 | - | CASSVVYGSGYTF | TGTGCCAGCAGCGTAGTTTACGGGTCTGGCTACACCTTC
TRBJ2-3 | many | TRBV15 | 16 | - | CATSRARGSSLDTQYF | TGTGCCACCAGCAGAGCACGGGGATCGTCACTAGATACGCAGTATTTT
TRBJ2-5 | few | TRBV10-1 | 13 | - | CASSLTSQETQYF | TGCGCCAGCAGTCTGACAAGTCAAGAGACCCAGTACTTC
TRBJ2-1 | - | TRBV20-1 | 12 | - | CSAYDRYNEQFF | TGCAGTGCGTACGACCGGTACAATGAGCAGTTCTTC
TRBJ2-3 | many | TRBV6-1 | 16 | TRBD1 | CASSTGQAGLTDTQYF | TGTGCCAGCAGTACGGGACAGGCTGGGCTTACAGATACGCAGTATTTT
TRBJ1-2 | many | TRBV7-2 | 14 | - | CASSLRGNDYGYTF | TGTGCCAGCAGCTTACGAGGGAACGACTATGGCTACACCTTC
TRBJ1-1 | many | TRBV5-1 | 16 | - | CASSLLIVGGNTEAFF | TGCGCCAGCAGCCTTCTTATCGTGGGAGGAAACACTGAAGCTTTCTTT
TRBJ1-2 | many | TRBV29-1 | 13 | - | CSVEGVGDRGYTF | TGCAGCGTTGAGGGGGTGGGGGACCGGGGCTACACCTTC
TRBJ2-1 | many | TRBV6-2/TRBV6-3 | 16 | TRBD2 | CASSPAGLVRLDEQFF | TGTGCCAGCAGTCCCGCCGGACTAGTACGGCTGGATGAGCAGTTCTTC
TRBJ1-1 | - | TRBV10-3 | 14 | TRBD1 | CAISLEQGYTEAFF | TGTGCCATCAGCCTAGAACAGGGGTACACTGAAGCTTTCTTT
TRBJ1-2 | many | TRBV9 | 17 | TRBD1 | CASSRPAGGKANYGYTF | TGTGCCAGCAGCCGCCCGGCAGGGGGAAAAGCTAACTATGGCTACACCTTC
TRBJ1-5 | few | TRBV20-1 | 14 | TRBD1 | CSAGDRGLNQPQHF | TGCAGTGCTGGGGACAGGGGGTTAAATCAGCCCCAGCATTTT
TRBJ2-1 | many | TRBV19 | 15 | TRBD1 | CASSMRQGTVNEQFF | TGTGCCAGTAGTATGAGACAGGGTACGGTCAATGAGCAGTTCTTC
TRBJ2-7 | many | TRBV15 | 16 | - | CATSSETDKSSYEQYF | TGTGCCACCAGCAGTGAGACAGACAAAAGCTCCTACGAGCAGTACTTC
TRBJ2-2 | many | TRBV12-3/TRBV12-4 | 14 | TRBD2 | CASSRTRPPGELFF | TGTGCCAGCAGTCGGACTAGACCCCCCGGGGAGCTGTTTTTT
TRBJ2-1 | - | TRBV7-2 | 17 | TRBD1 | CASSFGTGEVYYNEQFF | TGTGCCAGCAGCTTTGGGACAGGGGAAGTGTACTACAATGAGCAGTTCTTC
TRBJ2-3 | - | TRBV12-3/TRBV12-4 | 15 | TRBD2 | CASTIGTSGEDTQYF | TGTGCCAGCACCATAGGGACTAGCGGGGAAGATACGCAGTATTTT